The next 20 T cell receptor beta chains were all read from a single sample in a study of T cell responses to AZD1222 COVID-19 vaccine. TCRdb's copy holds only in-frame clones and misses some; the assay was immunoSEQ multiplex PCR. Of over 140,000 clones in the sample, roughly 92% were seen once. This specimen consisted of peripheral blood, obtained 28 days after the second AZD1222 dose. The receptors were gathered from an adult who received the AZD1222 COVID-19 vaccine.

The chain recombines TRBV2 with TRBJ1-5, with D maybe TRBD1 (5 bases). Germline V gene lookup returns CDR1 SNHLY and CDR2 FYNNEI. The CDR3 consists of 12 residues. Trimming took 6 bases from V and 6 from J, leaving 9 bases between them. Here the CDR3 reads CASSPRGQPQHF. Written as DNA, the CDR3 is TGTGCCAGCAGCCCAAGGGGTCAGCCCCAGCATTTT.

Remarks on this clone: This specimen includes other DNA sequences encoding the same CDR3. V gene TRBV9 combines with J gene TRBJ1-3; no reliable D call. Germline V lookup: CDR1 SGDLS, CDR2 YYNGEE. The V gene lost 0 bases and the J gene lost 3 bases, with 10 bases spanning the gap. The CDR3 covers 15 residues. The CDR3 sequence is CASSVAGGGGNTIYF. CDR3 in DNA: TGTGCCAGCAGCGTAGCTGGAGGTGGTGGAAACACCATATATTTT. The entire variable domain, with the rest obtained from reference TRBV9 and TRBJ1-3, is as follows: DSGVTQTPKHLITATGQRVTLRCSPRSGDLSVYWYQQSLDQGLQFLIQYYNGEERAKGNILERFSAQQFPDLHSELNLSSLELGDSALYFCASSVAGGGGNTIYFGEGSWLTVV.

This chain links TRBV7-3 with TRBJ2-1; TRBD1 matches at 7 bases. The CDR3 loop spans 14 amino acids. Germline CDR1 reads SGHTA; CDR2 reads FQGTGA. V lost 5 bases, J lost 12 bases, and 13 bases stayed unmatched. Here the CDR3 DNA reads TGTGCCAGCAGCCGAGGGGGCTACAATGAGCGGCAGTTCTTC. It encodes CASSRGGYNERQFF.

This chain uses TRBV14 with TRBJ2-5; D is perhaps TRBD2 (5 bases). The CDR3 totals 16 residues. V was cut by 3 bases and J by 2 bases, with 16 bases left in between. Germline V gives CDR1 SGHDN, CDR2 FVKESK. The CDR3 is CASSHVWAGGQETQYF. The CDR3, as DNA: TGTGCCAGCAGCCATGTCTGGGCGGGCGGACAAGAGACCCAGTACTTC.

The chain carries TRBV19 and TRBJ2-5; D is undetermined. The CDR3 covers 13 residues. With 2 bases removed from V and 1 base from J, the gap between germline ends came to 5 bases. CDR1 and CDR2 (germline): LNHDA, SQIVND (reference sequence). CDR3 nucleotides: TGTGCCAGTAGTATATCTAGCCAAGAGACCCAGTACTTC. Translated: CASSISSQETQYF.

This sequence joins TRBV30 and TRBJ2-7; 10 bases fit TRBD1. CDR1 is GTSNPN, CDR2 SVGIG, per germline (reference sequence). The CDR3 has 15 amino acids. V lost 0 bases to trimming and J lost 2 bases; unmatched junction nucleotides: 4. CDR3 in DNA: TGTGCCTGGAGTGTACGTGGGACAGGGGCCTACGAGCAGTACTTC. Encoded protein: CAWSVRGTGAYEQYF.

J is TRBJ2-7 and V is TRBV18; TRBD2 matches 13 bases. V lost 3 bases to trimming and J lost 3 bases; unmatched junction nucleotides: 2. The CDR3 covers 15 residues. The germline gives CDR1 KGHSH, CDR2 LQKENI. The CDR3 DNA is TGTGCCAGCTCACCCGGGACTAGCGGGATCTACGAGCAGTACTTC. Translation gives CASSPGTSGIYEQYF.

The chain employs TRBV19 and TRBJ2-5; a weak D match, TRBD1 (5 bases). Germline values: CDR1 LNHDA, CDR2 SQIVND (reference sequence). The CDR3 sequence is 13 residues long. V was cut by 3 bases and J by 7 bases, with 12 bases left in between. The CDR3 bases are TGTGCCAGTAGTATGGTGAACCAGGGGACCCAGTACTTC. Residues: CASSMVNQGTQYF.

The chain carries TRBV11-1 and TRBJ1-6, with D uncertain. The CDR3 is 12 residues long. Germline lookup yields CDR1 SGHAT and CDR2 FQDESV (reference sequence). The V and J ends lost 3 bases and 7 bases respectively, with 4 bases between them. CDR3 nucleotide sequence: TGTGCCAGCAGCTTTACGAATTCACCCCTCCACTTT. It is translated as CASSFTNSPLHF.

This clone was seen once. V gene TRBV28 combines with J gene TRBJ2-1; D not resolved. The germline gives CDR1 MDHEN, CDR2 SYDVKM. This CDR3 comprises 14 residues. V lost 6 bases to trimming and J lost 4 bases, with 13 bases between them. Written as DNA, the CDR3 is TGTGCCAGCAGCCTAGTCCCTCTGTACAATGAGCAGTTCTTC. Encoded protein: CASSLVPLYNEQFF.

This rearrangement joins TRBV2 to TRBJ1-5; D ambiguous. Germline loops: CDR1 SNHLY, CDR2 FYNNEI. The CDR3 runs to 13 residues. Trimming removed 8 bases from V and 1 base from J, with 9 bases in between. In DNA form, the CDR3 reads TGTGCCAGCGAAGATCGGAGCAATCAGCCCCAGCATTTT. As protein: CASEDRSNQPQHF.

J is TRBJ2-1 and V is TRBV7-2, with D unresolved. CDR3 length: 14 residues. The germline V gene encodes CDR1 SGHTA and CDR2 FQGNSA. Deletions cut 1 base from V and 6 bases from J, with 10 bases between. CDR3 region: CASSLGLGGNEQFF. Written as DNA, the CDR3 is TGTGCCAGCAGCTTAGGACTGGGCGGCAATGAGCAGTTCTTC.

This clone was counted between two and nine times. The chain links TRBV13 to TRBJ1-2; the D gene is possibly TRBD1 (5 bases). V gave up 7 bases and J gave up 4 bases, with 22 bases separating them. Germline V lookup: CDR1 PRHDT, CDR2 FYEKMQ (reference sequence). The CDR3 loop spans 16 amino acids. In DNA, the CDR3 is TGTGCCAGCACCTGGCAGGGAAAGATTAAGTTCTATGGCTACACCTTC. Translating it yields CASTWQGKIKFYGYTF.

This clone has just one count. The rearrangement uses TRBV7-2 and TRBJ1-1; possibly TRBD1 for D (5 bases). The CDR3 consists of 13 residues. CDR1 SGHTA and CDR2 FQGNSA come from the germline V gene. Between the trimmed V and J ends, which lost 5 bases and 3 bases, there was a span of 10 bases. Written as DNA, the CDR3 is TGTGCCAGCAGCCCCCGAGGGGACACTGAAGCTTTCTTT. Residues: CASSPRGDTEAFF. The complete variable domain, with remaining parts taken from reference TRBV7-2 and TRBJ1-1, reads GAGVSQSPSNKVTEKGKDVELRCDPISGHTALYWYRQSLGQGLEFLIYFQGNSAPDKSGLPSDRFSAERTGGSVSTLTIQRTQQEDSAVYLCASSPRGDTEAFFGQGTRLTVV.

This chain uses TRBV7-2 with TRBJ2-7, with D perhaps matching TRBD2 (5 bases). This CDR3 is 17 amino acids long. Germline lookup yields CDR1 SGHTA and CDR2 FQGNSA. With 5 bases removed from V and 4 bases from J, the gap between germline ends came to 24 bases. The CDR3, as DNA: TGTGCCAGCAGCATAACTCGAGGGAATCTACCACCTTACGAGCAGTACTTC. Translating it yields CASSITRGNLPPYEQYF.

Written as DNA, the CDR3 is TGTGCCAGCAGTTACGGGGGACAGGGTAAGGGCAATGAGCAGTTCTTC. Amino acids: CASSYGGQGKGNEQFF. The chain joins TRBV6-5 to TRBJ2-1; 9 positions agree with TRBD1. V was pared by 2 bases and J by 6 bases, with 8 bases of the junction left unmatched. Germline CDR1 and CDR2: MNHEY and SVGAGI. This CDR3 contains 16 residues.

This clone was seen just once. The chain couples TRBV20-1 to TRBJ1-1; no reliable D call. V gave up 3 bases and J gave up 11 bases, with 10 bases separating them. This CDR3 is 10 amino acids long. Per the germline V gene, CDR1 is DFQATT and CDR2 is SNEGSKA (reference sequence). Here the CDR3 DNA reads TGCAGTGCTAGTGATAGGACGGCTTTCTTT. Encoded protein: CSASDRTAFF.

The chain is built from TRBV19 and TRBJ1-4; D not certain. This CDR3 is 15 amino acids long. Germline CDR1 LNHDA, CDR2 SQIVND (reference sequence). Trimming stripped 3 bases from V and 7 bases from J, with 15 bases between. The CDR3 loop reads CASSISGQTSEKLFF. CDR3 sequence (DNA): TGTGCCAGTAGTATCTCGGGCCAGACCAGTGAAAAACTGTTTTTT.

The chain is built from TRBV25-1 and TRBJ2-3; D is undetermined. CDR1 is MGHDK, CDR2 SYGVNS, per germline. This CDR3 region has 12 residues. V lost 6 bases to trimming and J lost 0 bases, with 4 bases between them. CDR3 in amino acids: CASSPSTDTQYF. The CDR3 DNA follows: TGTGCCAGCAGCCCTAGCACAGATACGCAGTATTTT.

This clone showed up just a few times. CDR3 region: CASSREDGYTF. The CDR3 DNA sequence: TGTGCCAGCTCGAGGGAGGATGGCTACACCTTC. The chain employs TRBV28 and TRBJ1-2; D is ambiguous. The CDR3 extends over 11 amino acids. Germline lookup yields CDR1 MDHEN and CDR2 SYDVKM. Between the trimmed V and J ends, which lost 8 bases and 6 bases, there was a span of 10 bases.